One sample yielded the 20 T cell receptor beta chains listed below, sequenced in a study of T-cell reconstitution after alpha-beta-depleted transplantation in children. This sample's TCRbeta library carried unique molecular identifier barcodes. TCRdb re-analysed the PCR reads in MiXCR, keeping a single row per CDR3 protein. The table includes about 260,000 distinct CDR3 sequences, around 7.5% detected once. This sample comprised PBMCs, mostly from graft donor cells, obtained 180 days after TCRalphabeta/CD19-depleted stem cell transplant. Receptor source: a male patient aged 10-17 years who had a stem cell transplant for acute lymphoblastic leukemia, so the T cells may come from the graft donor.

This clonotype was counted at least ten times. The CDR3 loop reads CASSQDRTPLHF. In nucleotides, the CDR3 is TGTGCCAGCAGCCAAGATCGAACACCCCTCCACTTT. The rearrangement links TRBV3-1 to TRBJ1-6; no firm D call. Germline loops: CDR1 LGHDT, CDR2 YNNKEL (reference sequence). The CDR3 loop spans 12 amino acids. Trimming took 0 bases from V and 11 from J, leaving 5 bases between them.

This clonotype was seen at least ten times. The chain couples TRBV4-2 to TRBJ2-4; maybe TRBD1 (6 bases). The CDR3 runs to 14 residues. Trimming took off 7 bases at V and 8 bases at J, with 18 bases between the two ends. Germline-derived CDR1 and CDR2 are LGHNA and YNFKEQ. CDR3 in amino acids: CASKERGIEDIQYF. DNA of the CDR3: TGTGCCAGCAAGGAAAGGGGGATTGAGGACATTCAGTACTTC.

This clonotype was detected once. Possible read error: a much larger clone is one base away. The J gene is TRBJ2-7, the V gene TRBV12-5; no clear D. The CDR3 runs to 15 residues. Trimming stripped 2 bases from V and 0 bases from J, with 11 bases between. Germline V gene data show CDR1 as LGHNT and CDR2 as FRNRAP. DNA of the CDR3: TGTGCTAGTGGTTTGTGTTGGTTCCACTCCTACGAGCAGTACTTC. Its protein is CASGLCWFHSYEQYF.

Many counts were recorded for this clonotype. The chain employs TRBV3-1 and TRBJ2-7; TRBD1 agrees at 10 bases. V was pared by 4 bases and J by 1 base, with 4 bases of the junction left unmatched. This CDR3 spans 15 amino acids. Germline lookup yields CDR1 LGHDT and CDR2 YNNKEL (reference sequence). The CDR3 region has the DNA TGTGCCAGCAGCCCCGGGACAGGGGATTCCTACGAGCAGTACTTC. This gives the protein CASSPGTGDSYEQYF.

This clonotype occurred many times. This chain links TRBV12-5 with TRBJ2-4, with D perhaps being TRBD1 or TRBD2 (5 bases each). The CDR3 runs to 17 residues. CDR1 and CDR2 from the germline V gene are LGHNT and FRNRAP. Trimming took off 0 bases at V and 1 base at J, with 13 bases between the two ends. The CDR3 sequence: CASGLVLGRDAKNIQYF. CDR3 DNA sequence: TGTGCTAGTGGTTTGGTACTTGGCAGGGACGCCAAAAACATTCAGTACTTC.

The sample holds many counts of this clonotype. V usage is TRBV15 and J usage is TRBJ1-2, with 7 nucleotides matching TRBD1. The germline gives CDR1 LNHNV, CDR2 YYDKDF (reference sequence). The V and J ends lost 0 bases and 6 bases, in that order; junction bases with no gene match: 1. This CDR3 has 13 residues. Here the CDR3 reads CATSRDGQDGYTF. CDR3 in DNA: TGTGCCACCAGCAGAGATGGACAGGATGGCTACACCTTC.

This clonotype was seen ten or more times. CDR3 nucleotides: TGTGCCAGCAGCATGGACAGGGGCGAGCAGTACTTC. It yields the protein CASSMDRGEQYF. The chain combines TRBV5-6 with TRBJ2-7; 9 nucleotides match TRBD1. CDR1 is SGHDT, CDR2 YYEEEE, per germline. V lost 4 bases to trimming and J lost 6 bases; unmatched junction nucleotides: 2. The CDR3 contains 12 residues.

In this sample, this clonotype turned up many times. CDR3 bases: TGTGCCAGCAGTTTAAACGGGGCAGATACGCAGTATTTT. The encoded protein is CASSLNGADTQYF. The chain carries TRBV28 and TRBJ2-3; tentatively, D is TRBD2 (5 bases). Trimming shortened V by 2 bases and J by 4 bases, and 7 bases separated the two germline ends. CDR3 length equals 13 residues. CDR1 and CDR2 from the germline V gene are MDHEN and SYDVKM.

This clonotype was found many times. The genes are TRBV20-1 and TRBJ1-5; 7 bases match TRBD1. The germline CDR1 and CDR2 sequences are DFQATT and SNEGSKA (reference sequence). J gave up 0 bases and V 3 bases, and 5 bases lay outside the gene matches. The CDR3 runs 15 residues. CDR3 residues: CSARGTVNSNQPQHF. CDR3 bases: TGCAGTGCTAGGGGGACAGTAAATAGCAATCAGCCCCAGCATTTT.

This clonotype was seen many times. The chain uses TRBV11-2 and TRBJ1-4, with D possibly TRBD1 on 6 matching bases. Germline V lookup: CDR1 SGHAT, CDR2 FQNNGV. This CDR3 has 15 residues. Deletions cut 0 bases from V and 3 bases from J, with 8 bases between. CDR3 bases: TGTGCCAGCAGCTTAGATGGGACACCTAATGAAAAACTGTTTTTT. It codes for CASSLDGTPNEKLFF.

This clonotype came up a few times. The chain recombines TRBV20-1 with TRBJ2-7; D remains unclear. The V end was cut by 3 bases, the J end by 3 bases, with 9 bases between. The CDR3 contains 12 residues. Germline V gene lookup returns CDR1 DFQATT and CDR2 SNEGSKA (reference sequence). CDR3 sequence: CSASLSVYEQYF. CDR3 DNA sequence: TGCAGTGCTAGTCTTTCAGTCTACGAGCAGTACTTC.

This clonotype was counted ten times or more. The J gene is TRBJ2-3, the V gene TRBV2; TRBD2 aligns across 9 bases. This CDR3 is built from 16 residues. The junction had 8 bases not matched to a gene; V was cut back by 6 bases and J by 1 base. Germline-derived CDR1 and CDR2 are SNHLY and FYNNEI. The CDR3 spells CASRSGTSQRTDTQYF. As DNA, the CDR3 is TGTGCCAGCAGATCCGGGACTAGCCAACGCACAGATACGCAGTATTTT.

This clonotype came up many times. Here the CDR3 reads CASSQWRGPFNEQFF. The CDR3 nucleotides are TGCGCCAGCAGCCAATGGCGGGGCCCTTTCAATGAGCAGTTCTTC. The V call is TRBV4-1, the J call TRBJ2-1; D possibly corresponds to TRBD2 (6 bases). V dropped 2 bases and J dropped 6 bases, with 14 bases sitting between them. The germline gives CDR1 MGHRA, CDR2 YSYEKL. This CDR3 has 15 residues.

Many counts were recorded for this clonotype. V is TRBV7-9 and J is TRBJ2-7; possibly TRBD2 for D (5 bases). Trimming removed 4 bases from V and 7 bases from J, with 20 bases in between. This CDR3 is 15 amino acids long. From germline, CDR1 is SEHNR and CDR2 FQNEAQ (reference sequence). The CDR3 is CASSSMEAGLREQYF. The DNA of the CDR3 is TGTGCCAGCAGCTCTATGGAGGCGGGTCTGCGGGAGCAGTACTTC.

This clonotype was seen ten or more times. V is TRBV12-3 or TRBV12-4 and J is TRBJ1-2; the D is unclear. This CDR3 comprises 13 residues. V lost 6 bases and J 2 bases, leaving 10 bases between the germline ends. CDR3 bases: TGTGCCAGCAGCCCAACCCTAAACTATGGCTACACCTTC. Translation: CASSPTLNYGYTF.

This clonotype has a count of ten or more. V gene TRBV20-1 combines with J gene TRBJ2-5, with 9 bases fitting TRBD1. The V gene end was trimmed by 5 bases and the J gene end by 5 bases; junction bases not matched to a gene: 15. The V gene's germline CDR1 is DFQATT and CDR2 SNEGSKA (reference sequence). There are 16 residues in the CDR3. CDR3: CSASHYRGLKGETQYF. The CDR3 coding sequence is TGCAGTGCTTCTCATTACAGGGGGCTAAAGGGGGAGACCCAGTACTTC.

This clonotype appeared many times. The chain is built from TRBV7-9 and TRBJ2-3; D unclear. The CDR3 covers 13 residues. Germline V gives CDR1 SEHNR, CDR2 FQNEAQ (reference sequence). Trimming removed 5 bases at V and 4 bases at J, with 10 bases between. The CDR3 nucleotides read TGTGCCAGCAGCCAGAGCGTTCCAGATACGCAGTATTTT. It codes for CASSQSVPDTQYF.

This clonotype was recorded many times. This chain joins TRBV6-4 and TRBJ2-3; possibly TRBD2 for D (5 bases). Trimming removed 6 bases at V and 3 bases at J, with 10 bases between. The CDR3 consists of 13 residues. CDR1 is MRHNA, CDR2 SNTAGT, per germline. The CDR3 protein is CASSPAETDTQYF. In DNA, the CDR3 is TGTGCCAGCAGCCCAGCGGAAACAGATACGCAGTATTTT.

This clonotype was observed at least ten times. This chain links TRBV3-1 with TRBJ1-2, with D unresolved. The CDR3 has 14 residues. The germline V gene has CDR1 LGHDT and CDR2 YNNKEL (reference sequence). Trimming shortened V by 0 bases and J by 2 bases, and 7 bases separated the two germline ends. The CDR3 DNA reads TGTGCCAGCAGCCAAGATCCAAGGAACTATGGCTACACCTTC. This encodes CASSQDPRNYGYTF.

The chain is built from TRBV12-3 or TRBV12-4 and TRBJ2-7, with D perhaps matching TRBD1 or TRBD2 (5 bases each). V lost 4 bases to trimming and J lost 3 bases, with 13 bases between them. This CDR3 spans 14 amino acids. CDR3 sequence: CASSSGTSFYEQYF. Here the CDR3 DNA reads TGTGCCAGCAGTTCCGGGACGTCGTTCTACGAGCAGTACTTC.